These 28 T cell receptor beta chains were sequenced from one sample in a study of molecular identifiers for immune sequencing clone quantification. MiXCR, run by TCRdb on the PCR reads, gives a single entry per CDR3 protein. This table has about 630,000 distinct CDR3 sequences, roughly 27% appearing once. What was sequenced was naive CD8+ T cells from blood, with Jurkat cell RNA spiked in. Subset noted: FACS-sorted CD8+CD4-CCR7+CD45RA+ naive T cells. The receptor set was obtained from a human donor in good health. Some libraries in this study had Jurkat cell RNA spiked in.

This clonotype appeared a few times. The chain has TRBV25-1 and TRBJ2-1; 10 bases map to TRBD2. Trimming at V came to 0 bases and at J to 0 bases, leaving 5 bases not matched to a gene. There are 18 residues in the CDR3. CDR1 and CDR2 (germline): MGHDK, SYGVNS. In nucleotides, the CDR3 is TGTGCCAGCAGTGAATACGGACTAGCGGACTTCTCCTACAATGAGCAGTTCTTC. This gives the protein CASSEYGLADFSYNEQFF.

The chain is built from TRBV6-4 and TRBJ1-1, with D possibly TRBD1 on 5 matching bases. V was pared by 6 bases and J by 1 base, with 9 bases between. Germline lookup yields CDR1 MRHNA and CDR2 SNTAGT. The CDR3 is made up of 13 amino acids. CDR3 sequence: CASRKTANTEAFF. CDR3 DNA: TGTGCCAGCAGGAAGACAGCGAACACTGAAGCTTTCTTT.

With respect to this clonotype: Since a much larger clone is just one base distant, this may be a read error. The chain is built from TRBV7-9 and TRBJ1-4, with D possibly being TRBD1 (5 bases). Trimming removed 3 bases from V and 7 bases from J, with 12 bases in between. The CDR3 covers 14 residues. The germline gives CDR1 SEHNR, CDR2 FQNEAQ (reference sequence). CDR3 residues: CASSFFEGFEKLFF. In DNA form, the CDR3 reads TGTGCCAGCAGCTTCTTTGAGGGGTTTGAAAAACTGTTTTTT.

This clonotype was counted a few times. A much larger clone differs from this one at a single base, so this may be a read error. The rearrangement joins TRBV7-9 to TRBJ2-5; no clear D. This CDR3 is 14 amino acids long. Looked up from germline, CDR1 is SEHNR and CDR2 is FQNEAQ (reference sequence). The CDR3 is CASTKYQAEEAQYF. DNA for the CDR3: TGTGCCAGCACCAAATACCAGGCCGAAGAGGCCCAGTACTTC. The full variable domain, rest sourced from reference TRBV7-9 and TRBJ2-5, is DTGVSQNPRHKITKRGQNVTFRCDPISEHNRLYWYRQTLGQGPEFLTYFQNEAQLEKSRLLSDRFSAERPKGSFSTLEIQRTEQGDSAMYLCASTKYQAEEAQYFGPGTRLLVL.

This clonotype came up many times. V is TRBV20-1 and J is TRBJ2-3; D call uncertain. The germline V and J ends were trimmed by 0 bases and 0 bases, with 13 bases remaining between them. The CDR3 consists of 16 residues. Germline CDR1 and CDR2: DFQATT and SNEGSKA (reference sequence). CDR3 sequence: CSARDLNGASTDTQYF. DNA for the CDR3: TGCAGTGCTAGAGATCTCAACGGAGCCAGCACAGATACGCAGTATTTT.

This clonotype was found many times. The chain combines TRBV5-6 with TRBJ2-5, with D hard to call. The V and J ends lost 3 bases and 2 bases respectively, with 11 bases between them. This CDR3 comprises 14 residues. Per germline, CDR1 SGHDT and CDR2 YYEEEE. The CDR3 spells CASSSYGQQETQYF. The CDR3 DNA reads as TGTGCCAGCAGCTCCTACGGGCAGCAAGAGACCCAGTACTTC.

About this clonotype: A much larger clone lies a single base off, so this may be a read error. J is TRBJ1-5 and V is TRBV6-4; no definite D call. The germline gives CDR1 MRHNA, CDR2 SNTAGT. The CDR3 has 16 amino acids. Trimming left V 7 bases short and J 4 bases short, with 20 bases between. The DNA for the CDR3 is TGTGCCAGCACCAATCCCGCTGGAGGGCGGAATCAGCCCCAGCATTTT. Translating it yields CASTNPAGGRNQPQHF.

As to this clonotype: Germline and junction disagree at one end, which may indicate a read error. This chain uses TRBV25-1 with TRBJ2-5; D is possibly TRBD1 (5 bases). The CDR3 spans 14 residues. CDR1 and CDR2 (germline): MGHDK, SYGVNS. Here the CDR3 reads CASSEGAPQETRYF. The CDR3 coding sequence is TGTGCCAGCAGTGAAGGGGCCCCCCAAGAGACCCGGTACTTC.

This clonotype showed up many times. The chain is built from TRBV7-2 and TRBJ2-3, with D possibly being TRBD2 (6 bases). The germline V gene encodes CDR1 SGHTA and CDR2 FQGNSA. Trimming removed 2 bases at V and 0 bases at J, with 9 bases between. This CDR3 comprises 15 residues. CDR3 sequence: CASSLFGGSTDTQYF. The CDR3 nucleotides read TGTGCCAGCAGCTTATTCGGGGGAAGCACAGATACGCAGTATTTT.

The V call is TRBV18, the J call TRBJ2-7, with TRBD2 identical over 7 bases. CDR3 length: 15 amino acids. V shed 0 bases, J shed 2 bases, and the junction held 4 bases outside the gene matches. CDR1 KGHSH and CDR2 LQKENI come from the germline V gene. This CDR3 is CASSPPSSGTYEQYF. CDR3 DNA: TGTGCCAGCTCACCACCGTCTAGCGGAACCTACGAGCAGTACTTC. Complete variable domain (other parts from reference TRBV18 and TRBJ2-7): NAGVMQNPRHLVRRRGQEARLRCSPMKGHSHVYWYRQLPEEGLKFMVYLQKENIIDESGMPKERFSAEFPKEGPSILRIQQVVRGDSAAYFCASSPPSSGTYEQYFGPGTRLTVT.

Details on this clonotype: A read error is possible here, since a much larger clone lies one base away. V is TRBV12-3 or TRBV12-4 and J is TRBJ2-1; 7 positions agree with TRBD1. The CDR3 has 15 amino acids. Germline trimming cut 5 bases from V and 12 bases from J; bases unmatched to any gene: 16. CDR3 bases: TGTGCCAGCAGTCCGAGGGTCCCTCAGGGGGATGGGCAGTTCTTC. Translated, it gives CASSPRVPQGDGQFF.

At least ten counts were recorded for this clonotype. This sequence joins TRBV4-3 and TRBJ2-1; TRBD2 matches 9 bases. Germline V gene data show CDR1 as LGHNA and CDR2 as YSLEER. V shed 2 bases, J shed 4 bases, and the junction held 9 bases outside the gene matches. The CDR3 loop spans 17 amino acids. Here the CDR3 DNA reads TGCGCCAGCAGCCAAAGTGAGGGGCTAGCGGGATACAATGAGCAGTTCTTC. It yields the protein CASSQSEGLAGYNEQFF.

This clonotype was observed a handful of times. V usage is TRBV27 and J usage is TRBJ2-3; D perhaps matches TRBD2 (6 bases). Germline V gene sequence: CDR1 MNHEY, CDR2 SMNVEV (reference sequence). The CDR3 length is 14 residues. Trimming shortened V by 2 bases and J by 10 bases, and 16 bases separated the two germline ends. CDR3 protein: CASSLMGGPTAQYF. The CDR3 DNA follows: TGTGCCAGCAGTTTAATGGGGGGACCGACGGCGCAGTATTTT.

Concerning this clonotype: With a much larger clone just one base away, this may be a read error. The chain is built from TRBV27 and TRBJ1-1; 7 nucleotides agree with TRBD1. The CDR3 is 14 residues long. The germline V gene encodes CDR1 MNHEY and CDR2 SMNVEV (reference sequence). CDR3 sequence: CASSPQTGNTEALF. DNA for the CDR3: TGTGCCAGCAGTCCCCAGACAGGGAACACTGAAGCTCTCTTT.

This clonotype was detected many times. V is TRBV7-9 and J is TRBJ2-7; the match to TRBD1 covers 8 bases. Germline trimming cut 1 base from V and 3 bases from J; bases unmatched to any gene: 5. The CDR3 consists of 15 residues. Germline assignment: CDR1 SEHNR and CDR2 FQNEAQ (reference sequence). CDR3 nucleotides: TGTGCCAGCAGCTTAGTAACAGGGGGTGTCTACGAGCAGTACTTC. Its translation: CASSLVTGGVYEQYF.

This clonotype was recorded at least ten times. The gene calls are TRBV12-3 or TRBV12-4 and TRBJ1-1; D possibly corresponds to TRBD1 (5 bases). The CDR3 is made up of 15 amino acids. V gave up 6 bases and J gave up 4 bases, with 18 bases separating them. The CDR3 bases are TGTGCCAGCAGCCCCCTGTTATCGGGGGGCACTGAAGCTTTCTTT. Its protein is CASSPLLSGGTEAFF.

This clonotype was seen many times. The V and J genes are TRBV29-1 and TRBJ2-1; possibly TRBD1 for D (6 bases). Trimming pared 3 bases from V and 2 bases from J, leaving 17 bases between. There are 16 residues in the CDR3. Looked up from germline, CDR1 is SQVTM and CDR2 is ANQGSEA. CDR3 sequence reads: CSVEWTGQGPYNEQFF. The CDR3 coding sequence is TGCAGCGTTGAGTGGACGGGCCAGGGGCCCTACAATGAGCAGTTCTTC.

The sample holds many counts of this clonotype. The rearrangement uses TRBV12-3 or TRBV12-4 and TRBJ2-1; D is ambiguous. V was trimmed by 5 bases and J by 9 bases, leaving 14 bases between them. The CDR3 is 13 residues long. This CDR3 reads CASSPRWPPEQFF. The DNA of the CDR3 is TGTGCCAGCAGTCCGAGGTGGCCCCCTGAGCAGTTCTTC.

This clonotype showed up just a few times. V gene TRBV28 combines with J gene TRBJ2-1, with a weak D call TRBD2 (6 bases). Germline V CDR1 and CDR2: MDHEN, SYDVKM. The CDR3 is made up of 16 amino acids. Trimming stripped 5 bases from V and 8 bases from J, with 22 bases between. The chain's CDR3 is CASSPTGGRRGDEQFF. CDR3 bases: TGTGCCAGCAGTCCAACGGGCGGTCGGCGGGGCGATGAGCAGTTCTTC.

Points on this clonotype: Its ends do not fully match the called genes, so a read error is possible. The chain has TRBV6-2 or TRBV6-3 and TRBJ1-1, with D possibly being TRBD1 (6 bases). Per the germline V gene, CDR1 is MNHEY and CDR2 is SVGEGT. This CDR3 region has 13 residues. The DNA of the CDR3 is TGTACCAGCATCGAGGGGGGGTACACTGAAGCCTTCTTT. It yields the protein CTSIEGGYTEAFF.

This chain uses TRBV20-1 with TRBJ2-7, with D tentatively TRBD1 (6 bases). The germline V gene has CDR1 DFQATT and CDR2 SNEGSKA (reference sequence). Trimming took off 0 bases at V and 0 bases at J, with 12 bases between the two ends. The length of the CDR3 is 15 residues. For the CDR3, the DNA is TGCAGTGCTAGAGACCTGAGGGGGATCTCCTACGAGCAGTACTTC. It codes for CSARDLRGISYEQYF.

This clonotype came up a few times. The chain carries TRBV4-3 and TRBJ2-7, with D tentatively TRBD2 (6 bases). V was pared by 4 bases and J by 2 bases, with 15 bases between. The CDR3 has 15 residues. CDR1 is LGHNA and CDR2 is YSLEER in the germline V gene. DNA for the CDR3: TGCGCCAGCAGCCTCAATCCGCCGGGAGCCTACGAGCAGTACTTC. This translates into CASSLNPPGAYEQYF.

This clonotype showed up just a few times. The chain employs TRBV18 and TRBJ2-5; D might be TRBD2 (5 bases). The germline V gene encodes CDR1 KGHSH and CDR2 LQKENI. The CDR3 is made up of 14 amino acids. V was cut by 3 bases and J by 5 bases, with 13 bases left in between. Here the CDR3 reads CASSPALRGETQYF. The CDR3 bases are TGTGCCAGCTCACCCGCCCTGCGAGGGGAGACCCAGTACTTC.

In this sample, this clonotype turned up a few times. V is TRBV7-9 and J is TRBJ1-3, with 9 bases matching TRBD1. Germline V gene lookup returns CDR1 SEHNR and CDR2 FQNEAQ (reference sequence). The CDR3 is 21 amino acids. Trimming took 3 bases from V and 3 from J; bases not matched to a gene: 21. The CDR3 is CASSFRGQQGAAPFHGNTIYF. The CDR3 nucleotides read TGTGCCAGCAGCTTTAGGGGCCAACAGGGGGCTGCCCCCTTTCATGGAAACACCATATATTTT.

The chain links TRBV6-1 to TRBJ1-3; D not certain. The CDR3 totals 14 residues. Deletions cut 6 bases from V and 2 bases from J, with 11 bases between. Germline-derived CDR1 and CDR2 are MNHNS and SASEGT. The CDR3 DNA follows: TGTGCCAGCAGAGGCTGGACGGCTGGAAACACCATATATTTT. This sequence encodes CASRGWTAGNTIYF.

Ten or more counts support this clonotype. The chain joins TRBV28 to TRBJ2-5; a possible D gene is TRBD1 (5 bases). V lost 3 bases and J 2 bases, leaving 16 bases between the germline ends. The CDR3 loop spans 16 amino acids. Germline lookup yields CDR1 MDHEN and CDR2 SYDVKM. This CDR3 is CASSLERGAIQETQYF. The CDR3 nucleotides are TGTGCCAGCAGTTTGGAAAGGGGCGCAATACAAGAGACCCAGTACTTC.

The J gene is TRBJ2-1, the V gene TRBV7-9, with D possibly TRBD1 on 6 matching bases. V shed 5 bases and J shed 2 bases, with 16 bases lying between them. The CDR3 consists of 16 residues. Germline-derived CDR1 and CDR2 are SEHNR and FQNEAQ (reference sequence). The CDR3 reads CASSPPTGFTYNEQFF. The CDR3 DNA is TGTGCCAGCAGCCCGCCGACAGGTTTCACCTACAATGAGCAGTTCTTC.

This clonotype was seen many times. CDR3 DNA sequence: TGTGCCAGCAGCCATCAAGCAGAGACCCAGTACTTC. This codes for CASSHQAETQYF. The chain joins TRBV4-2 to TRBJ2-5; D uncertain. V was pared by 3 bases and J by 4 bases, with 6 bases between. This CDR3 has 12 amino acids. CDR1 and CDR2 (germline): LGHNA, YNFKEQ.